This TCR beta chain was found in a study of identical twins. Broader study findings: An excess of low generation probability was shown by twin-shared out-of-frame alpha sequences. Sequences that were beta out-of-frame showed weaker excess twin sharing.

CDR3 size: 15 residues. The V gene's germline CDR1 is ENHRY and CDR2 SYGVKD. Trimming took off 6 bases at V and 3 bases at J, with 16 bases between the two ends. It was template switching that added a universal primer site, and there were unique molecular identifiers on the cDNA. TCRdb passed the 5' RACE reads through MiXCR, listing each CDR3 protein once. The table lists around 550,000 distinct CDR3 sequences, around 15% of them singletons. Note on this clonotype: Its target is not known.

All of the donors were Caucasians in good health. This sample was also put to use in a study of yellow fever vaccine responses in identical twins.

The V gene is TRBV10-3, the J gene TRBJ2-3, with D maybe TRBD1 (5 bases). The sequenced sample was CD4+ T cells sorted from blood. This TCR was sampled from a woman aged 18-35 years in good health. The CDR3 DNA is TGTGCCATCAGCCGAACTGGACAAATTACAGATACGCAGTATTTT. Translated: CAISRTGQITDTQYF.